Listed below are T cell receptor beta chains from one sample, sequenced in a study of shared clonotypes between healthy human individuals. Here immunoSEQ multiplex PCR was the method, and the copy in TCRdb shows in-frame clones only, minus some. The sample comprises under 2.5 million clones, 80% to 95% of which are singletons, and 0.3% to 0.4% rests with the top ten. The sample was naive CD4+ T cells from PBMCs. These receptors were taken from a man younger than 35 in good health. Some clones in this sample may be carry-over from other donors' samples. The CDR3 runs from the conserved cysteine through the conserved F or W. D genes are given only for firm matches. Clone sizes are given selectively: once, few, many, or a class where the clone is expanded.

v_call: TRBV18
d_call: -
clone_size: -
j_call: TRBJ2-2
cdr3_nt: TGTGCCAGCTCACCAATCATCGGGATTCCCGGGGAGCTGTTTTTT
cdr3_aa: CASSPIIGIPGELFF

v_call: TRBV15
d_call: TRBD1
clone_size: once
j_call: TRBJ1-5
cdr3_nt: TGTGCCACCAGCCCACAGACAGGGAACAATCAGCCCCAGCATTTT
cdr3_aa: CATSPQTGNNQPQHF

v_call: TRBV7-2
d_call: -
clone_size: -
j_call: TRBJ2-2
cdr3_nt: TGTGCCAGCAGCTTAGGGGGAGCGAACACCGGGGAGCTGTTTTTT
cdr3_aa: CASSLGGANTGELFF

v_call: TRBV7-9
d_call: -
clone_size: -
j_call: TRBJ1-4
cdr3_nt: TGTGCCAGCAGCTTGCCCTCTAAACAGTCTAATGAAAAACTGTTTTTT
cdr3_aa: CASSLPSKQSNEKLFF

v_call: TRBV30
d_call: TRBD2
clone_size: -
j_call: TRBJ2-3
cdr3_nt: TGTGCCTGGACCTCCTTGCGGGAGGGTGGGACGCAGTATTTT
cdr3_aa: CAWTSLREGGTQYF

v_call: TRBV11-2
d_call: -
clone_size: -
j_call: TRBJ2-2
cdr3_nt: TGTGCCAGCAGCCCTTCTCCTGCAAACACCGGGGAGCTGTTTTTT
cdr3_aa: CASSPSPANTGELFF

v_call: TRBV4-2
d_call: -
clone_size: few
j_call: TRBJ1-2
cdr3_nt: TGTGCCAGCAGCCAAGAGGGGTACTATGGCTACACCTTC
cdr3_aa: CASSQEGYYGYTF

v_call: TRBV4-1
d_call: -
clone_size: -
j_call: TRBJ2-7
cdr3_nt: TGCGCCAGCAGCCAAGATCAGAGGAGGGCCTACGAGCAGTACTTC
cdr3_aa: CASSQDQRRAYEQYF

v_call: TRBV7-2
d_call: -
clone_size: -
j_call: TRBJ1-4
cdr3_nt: TGTGCCAGCAGCTTAGTTTCCTCAACTAATGAAAAACTGTTTTTT
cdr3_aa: CASSLVSSTNEKLFF

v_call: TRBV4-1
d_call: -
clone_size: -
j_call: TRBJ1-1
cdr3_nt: TGCGCCAGCAGCCACGATGGGACCCGAGGCACTGAAGCTTTCTTT
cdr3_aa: CASSHDGTRGTEAFF

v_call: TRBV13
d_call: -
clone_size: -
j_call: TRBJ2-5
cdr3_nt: TGTGCCAGCAGCGGGAAGACTTATCAAGAGACCCAGTACTTC
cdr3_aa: CASSGKTYQETQYF

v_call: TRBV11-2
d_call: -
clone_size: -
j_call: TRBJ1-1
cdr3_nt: TGTGCCAGCAGCTTAGGTACGAACACTGAAGCTTTCTTT
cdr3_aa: CASSLGTNTEAFF

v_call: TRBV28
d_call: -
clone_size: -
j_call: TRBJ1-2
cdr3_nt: TGTGCCAGCAGTTTATATCGGGGGCTGGAGGGCTACACCTTC
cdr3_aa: CASSLYRGLEGYTF

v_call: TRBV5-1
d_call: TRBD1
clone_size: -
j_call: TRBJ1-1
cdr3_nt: TGCGCCAGCAGTCCCGACAGGGTAGGACCAGCTTTCTTT
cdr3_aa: CASSPDRVGPAFF

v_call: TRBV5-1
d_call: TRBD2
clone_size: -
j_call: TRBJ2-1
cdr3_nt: TGCGCCAGCAGCGCGACACTAGCGGGAGTTCGGTATGAGCAGTTCTTC
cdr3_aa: CASSATLAGVRYEQFF

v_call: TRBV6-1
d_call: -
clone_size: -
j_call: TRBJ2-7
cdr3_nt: TGTGCCAGCAGGGCGGTCCGGGGTGGCTCCTACGAGCAGTACTTC
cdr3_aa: CASRAVRGGSYEQYF

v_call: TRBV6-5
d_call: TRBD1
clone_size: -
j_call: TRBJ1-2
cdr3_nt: TGTGCCAGCAGTTACATATCTCAGGGGGCACCGGGTGGCTACACCTTC
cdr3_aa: CASSYISQGAPGGYTF

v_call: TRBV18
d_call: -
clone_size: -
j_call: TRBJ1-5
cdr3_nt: TGTGCCAGCTCACCCGAGGCCAATCAGCCCCAGCATTTT
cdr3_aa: CASSPEANQPQHF

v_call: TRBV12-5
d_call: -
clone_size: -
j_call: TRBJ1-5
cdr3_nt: TGTGCTAGTGGTTTGGGCACAGAGTCTCAACAGCCCCAGCATTTT
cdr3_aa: CASGLGTESQQPQHF

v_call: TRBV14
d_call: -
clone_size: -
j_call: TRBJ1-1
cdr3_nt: TGTGCCAGCAGCCAGGGGCATGACACTGAAGCTTTCTTT
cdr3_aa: CASSQGHDTEAFF

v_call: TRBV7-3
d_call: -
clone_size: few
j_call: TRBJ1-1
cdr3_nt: TGTGCCAGCAGCTTAATTGTGAACACTGAAGCTTTCTTT
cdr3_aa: CASSLIVNTEAFF

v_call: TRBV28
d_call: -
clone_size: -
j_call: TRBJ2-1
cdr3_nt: TGTGCCAGCAGTCCAACCCCCCCAGAGCAGTTCTTC
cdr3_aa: CASSPTPPEQFF

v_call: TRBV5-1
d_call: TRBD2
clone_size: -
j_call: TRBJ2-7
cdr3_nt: TGCGCCAGCAGCCAAGGGACTAGCGGCTACGAGCAGTACTTC
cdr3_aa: CASSQGTSGYEQYF

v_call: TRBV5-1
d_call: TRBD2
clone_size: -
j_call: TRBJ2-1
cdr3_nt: TGCGCCAGCACCAAGACTAGCGGGAGCTACAATGAGCAGTTCTTC
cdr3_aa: CASTKTSGSYNEQFF

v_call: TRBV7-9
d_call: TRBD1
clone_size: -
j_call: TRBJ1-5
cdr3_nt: TGTGCCAGCAGCCGGAGCTTTCCGGGACAGGGACGATCCGGGCAGCCCCAGCATTTT
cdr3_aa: CASSRSFPGQGRSGQPQHF

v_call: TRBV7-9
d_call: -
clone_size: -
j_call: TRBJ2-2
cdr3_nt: TGTGCCAGCAGCTACCGCAGGGGCACCGGGGAGCTGTTTTTT
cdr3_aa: CASSYRRGTGELFF

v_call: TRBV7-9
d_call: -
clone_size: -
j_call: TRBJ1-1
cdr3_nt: TGTGCCAGCAGCTTAGCGCTCCCGGGAGACACTGAAGCTTTCTTT
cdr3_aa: CASSLALPGDTEAFF

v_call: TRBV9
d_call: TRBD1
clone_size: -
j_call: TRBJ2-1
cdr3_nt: TGTGCCAGCAGCACCTCCTCGACAGGGTTAAGGTATAGTGAGCAGTTCTTC
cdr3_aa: CASSTSSTGLRYSEQFF

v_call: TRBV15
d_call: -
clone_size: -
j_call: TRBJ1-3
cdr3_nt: TGTGCCACCAGCAAACCCTCGGAAGGGGGAAACACCATATATTTT
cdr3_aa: CATSKPSEGGNTIYF

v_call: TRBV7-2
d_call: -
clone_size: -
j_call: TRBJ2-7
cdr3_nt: TGTGCCAGCAGCTTAGGGTGGGACTCTAGTTACGAGCAGTACTTC
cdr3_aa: CASSLGWDSSYEQYF

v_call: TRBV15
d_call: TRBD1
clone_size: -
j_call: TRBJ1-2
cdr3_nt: TGTGCCACCAGAACAGGGGGCGCGGACTATGGCTACACCTTC
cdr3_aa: CATRTGGADYGYTF

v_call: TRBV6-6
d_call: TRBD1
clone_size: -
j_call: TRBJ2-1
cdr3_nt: TGTGCCAGCAGTTACGGACAGGGGGGATACAATGAGCAGTTCTTC
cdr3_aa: CASSYGQGGYNEQFF

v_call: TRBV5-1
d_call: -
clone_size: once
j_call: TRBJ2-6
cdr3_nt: TGCGCCAGCAGCTTGGCCGTATTCGGGGTAGTCTCTGGGGCCAACGTCCTGACTTTC
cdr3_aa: CASSLAVFGVVSGANVLTF

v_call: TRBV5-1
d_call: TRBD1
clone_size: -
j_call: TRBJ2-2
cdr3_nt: TGCGCCAGCAGCTTGGTGGCAGGGGGCACCGGGGAGCTGTTTTTT
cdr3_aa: CASSLVAGGTGELFF

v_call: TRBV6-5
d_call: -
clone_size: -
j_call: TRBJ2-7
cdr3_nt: TGTGCCAGCAGTCGTACTGGCCCCTCCTACGAGCAGTACTTC
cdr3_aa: CASSRTGPSYEQYF

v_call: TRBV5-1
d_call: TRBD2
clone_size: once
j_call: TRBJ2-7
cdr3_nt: TGCGCCAGCAGCTTGTATCCGGGACTAGCGGGAGTGGTCCACGAGCAGTACTTC
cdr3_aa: CASSLYPGLAGVVHEQYF

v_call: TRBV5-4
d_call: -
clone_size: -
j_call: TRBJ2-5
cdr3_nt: TGTGCCAGCAGCCTGGGGGGGGCGGGAGAAGAGACCCAGTACTTC
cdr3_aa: CASSLGGAGEETQYF

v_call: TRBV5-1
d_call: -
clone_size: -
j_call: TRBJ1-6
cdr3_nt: TGCGCCAGCAGCTTCAATCGGTTTCTGGACCAGGGACCCCTCCACTTT
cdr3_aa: CASSFNRFLDQGPLHF

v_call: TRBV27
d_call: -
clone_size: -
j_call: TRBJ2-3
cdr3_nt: TGTGCCAGCAGTCCCCAAGGGCTCCTCACAGATACGCAGTATTTT
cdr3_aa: CASSPQGLLTDTQYF

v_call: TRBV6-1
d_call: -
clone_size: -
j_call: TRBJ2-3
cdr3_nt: TGTGCCAGGCCCGTGACACGAAAAGCGGGCACGCAGTATTTT
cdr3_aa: CARPVTRKAGTQYF

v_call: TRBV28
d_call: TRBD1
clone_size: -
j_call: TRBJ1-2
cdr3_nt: TGTGCCAGCAGACCAACTACAGGGGAGCGCCGGTATGGCTACACCTTC
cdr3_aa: CASRPTTGERRYGYTF